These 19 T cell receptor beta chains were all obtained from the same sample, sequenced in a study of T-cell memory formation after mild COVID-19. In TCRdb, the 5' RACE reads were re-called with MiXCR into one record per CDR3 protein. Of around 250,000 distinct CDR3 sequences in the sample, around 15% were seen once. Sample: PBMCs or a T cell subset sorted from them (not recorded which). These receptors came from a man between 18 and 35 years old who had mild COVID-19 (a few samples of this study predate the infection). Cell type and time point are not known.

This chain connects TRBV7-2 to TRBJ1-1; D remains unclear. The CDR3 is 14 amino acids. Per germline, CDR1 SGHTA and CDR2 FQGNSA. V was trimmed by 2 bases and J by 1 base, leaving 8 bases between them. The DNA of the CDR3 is TGTGCCAGCAGCTTAATAGTGGGGAACACTGAAGCTTTCTTT. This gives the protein CASSLIVGNTEAFF. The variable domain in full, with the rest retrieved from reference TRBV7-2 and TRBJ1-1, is GAGVSQSPSNKVTEKGKDVELRCDPISGHTALYWYRQSLGQGLEFLIYFQGNSAPDKSGLPSDRFSAERTGGSVSTLTIQRTQQEDSAVYLCASSLIVGNTEAFFGQGTRLTVV.

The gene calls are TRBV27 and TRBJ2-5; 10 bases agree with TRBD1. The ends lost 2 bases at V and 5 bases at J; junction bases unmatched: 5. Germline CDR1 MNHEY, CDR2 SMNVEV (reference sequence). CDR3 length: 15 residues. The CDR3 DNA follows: TGTGCCAGCAGTTTAGGGACAGGGGCCGTTGAGACCCAGTACTTC. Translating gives CASSLGTGAVETQYF.

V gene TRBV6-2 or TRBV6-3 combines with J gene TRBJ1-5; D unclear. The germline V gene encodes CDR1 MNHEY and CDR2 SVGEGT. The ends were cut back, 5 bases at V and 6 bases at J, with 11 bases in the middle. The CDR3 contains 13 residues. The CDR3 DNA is TGTGCCAGCAGTATTGGCTTGTCTCAGCCCCAGCATTTT. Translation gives CASSIGLSQPQHF.

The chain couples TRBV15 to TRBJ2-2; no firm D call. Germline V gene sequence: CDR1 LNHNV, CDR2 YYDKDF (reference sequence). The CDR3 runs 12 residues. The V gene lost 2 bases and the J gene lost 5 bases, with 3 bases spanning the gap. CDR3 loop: CATSRYTGELFF. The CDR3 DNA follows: TGTGCCACCAGCAGATATACCGGGGAGCTGTTTTTT.

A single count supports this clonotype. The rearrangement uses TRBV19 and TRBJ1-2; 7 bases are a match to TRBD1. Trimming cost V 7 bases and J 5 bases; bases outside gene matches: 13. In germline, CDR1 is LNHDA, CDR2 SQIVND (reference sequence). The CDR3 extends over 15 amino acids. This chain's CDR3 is CASTTRDRGNYGYTF. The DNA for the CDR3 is TGTGCCAGTACTACCCGGGACAGAGGAAATTATGGCTACACCTTC.

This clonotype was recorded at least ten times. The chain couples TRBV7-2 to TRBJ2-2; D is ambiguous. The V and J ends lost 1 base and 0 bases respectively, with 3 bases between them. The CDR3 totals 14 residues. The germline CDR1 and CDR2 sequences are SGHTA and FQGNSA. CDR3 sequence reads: CASSLDPNTGELFF. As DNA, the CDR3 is TGTGCCAGCAGCTTAGACCCGAACACCGGGGAGCTGTTTTTT.

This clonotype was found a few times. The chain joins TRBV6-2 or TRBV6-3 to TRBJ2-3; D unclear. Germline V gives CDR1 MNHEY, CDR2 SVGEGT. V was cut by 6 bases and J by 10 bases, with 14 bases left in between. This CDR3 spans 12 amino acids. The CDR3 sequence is CASSKDFVSQYF. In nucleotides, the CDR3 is TGTGCCAGCAGCAAAGACTTTGTCTCGCAGTATTTT.

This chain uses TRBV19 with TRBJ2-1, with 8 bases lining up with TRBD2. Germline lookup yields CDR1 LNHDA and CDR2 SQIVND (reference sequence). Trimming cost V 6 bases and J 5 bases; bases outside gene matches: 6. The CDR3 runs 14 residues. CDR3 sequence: CASRVLAGDNEQFF. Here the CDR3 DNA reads TGTGCCAGTAGGGTCCTAGCGGGTGACAATGAGCAGTTCTTC.

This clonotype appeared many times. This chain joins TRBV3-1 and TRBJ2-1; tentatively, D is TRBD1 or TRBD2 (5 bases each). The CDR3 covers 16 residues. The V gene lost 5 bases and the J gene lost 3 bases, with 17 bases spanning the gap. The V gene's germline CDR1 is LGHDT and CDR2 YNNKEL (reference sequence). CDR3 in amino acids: CASSEGRAFFYNEQFF. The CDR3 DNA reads TGTGCCAGCAGCGAGGGCAGGGCATTTTTCTACAATGAGCAGTTCTTC.

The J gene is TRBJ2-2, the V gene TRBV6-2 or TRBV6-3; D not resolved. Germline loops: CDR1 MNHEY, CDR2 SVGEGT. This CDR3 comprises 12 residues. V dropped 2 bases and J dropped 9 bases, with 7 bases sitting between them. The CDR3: CASSYGFRELFF. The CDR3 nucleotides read TGTGCCAGCAGTTACGGGTTTAGGGAGCTGTTTTTT.

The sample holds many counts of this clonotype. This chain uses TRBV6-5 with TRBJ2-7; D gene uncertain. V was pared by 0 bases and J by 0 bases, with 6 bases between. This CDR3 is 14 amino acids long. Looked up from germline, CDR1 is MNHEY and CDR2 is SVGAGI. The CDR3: CASSYSGSSYEQYF. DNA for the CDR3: TGTGCCAGCAGTTACTCGGGGTCCTCCTACGAGCAGTACTTC.

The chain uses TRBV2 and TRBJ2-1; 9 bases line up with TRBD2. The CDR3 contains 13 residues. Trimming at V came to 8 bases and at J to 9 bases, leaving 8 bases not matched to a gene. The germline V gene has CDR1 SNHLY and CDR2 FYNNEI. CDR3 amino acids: CASASGGYVEQFF. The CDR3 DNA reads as TGTGCCAGCGCGAGCGGGGGGTACGTTGAGCAGTTCTTC.

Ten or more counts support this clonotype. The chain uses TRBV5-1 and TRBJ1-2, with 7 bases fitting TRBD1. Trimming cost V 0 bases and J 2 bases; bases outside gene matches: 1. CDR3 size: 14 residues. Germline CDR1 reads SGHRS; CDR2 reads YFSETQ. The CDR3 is CASSLDRGNYGYTF. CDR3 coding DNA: TGCGCCAGCAGCTTGGACAGGGGAAACTATGGCTACACCTTC.

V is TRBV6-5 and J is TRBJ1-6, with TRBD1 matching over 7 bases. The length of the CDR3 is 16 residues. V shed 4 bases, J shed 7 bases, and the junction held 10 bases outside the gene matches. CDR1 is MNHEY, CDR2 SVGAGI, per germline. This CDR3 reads CASSSQGGTANSPLHF. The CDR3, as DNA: TGTGCCAGCAGTTCCCAGGGGGGGACAGCCAATTCACCCCTCCACTTT.

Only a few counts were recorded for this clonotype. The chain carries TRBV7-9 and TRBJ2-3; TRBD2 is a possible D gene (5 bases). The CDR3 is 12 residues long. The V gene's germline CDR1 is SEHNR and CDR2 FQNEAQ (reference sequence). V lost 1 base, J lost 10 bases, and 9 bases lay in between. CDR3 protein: CASSLVGEAQYF. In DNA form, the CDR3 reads TGTGCCAGCAGCTTAGTCGGGGAAGCGCAGTATTTT.

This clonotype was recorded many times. CDR3 nucleotides: TGTGCCAGCAGTTTACCACCATACAGGGGAAAGAACACTGAAGCTTTCTTT. Translated: CASSLPPYRGKNTEAFF. J is TRBJ1-1 and V is TRBV12-3 or TRBV12-4; 7 bases match TRBD1. After removal of 2 bases from V and 1 base from J, the junction contained 10 bases not matched to a gene. The CDR3 is 17 residues long.

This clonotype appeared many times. The CDR3 reads CASSLTSGGATDTQYF. As DNA, the CDR3 is TGTGCCAGCAGCTTGACTAGCGGGGGGGCCACAGATACGCAGTATTTT. The gene calls are TRBV5-5 and TRBJ2-3, with 13 bases matching TRBD2. Germline V gives CDR1 SGHKS, CDR2 YYEKEE (reference sequence). The trim removed 1 base at V and 2 bases at J, leaving 1 base unmatched. The CDR3 has 16 amino acids.

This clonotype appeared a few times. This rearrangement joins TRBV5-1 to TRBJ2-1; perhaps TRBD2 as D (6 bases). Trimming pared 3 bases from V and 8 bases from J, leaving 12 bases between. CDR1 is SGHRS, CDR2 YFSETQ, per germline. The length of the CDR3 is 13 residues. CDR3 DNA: TGCGCCAGCAGCTCGGGGCCGGGGGATGAGCAGTTCTTC. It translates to CASSSGPGDEQFF. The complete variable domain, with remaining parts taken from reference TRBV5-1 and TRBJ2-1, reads KAGVTQTPRYLIKTRGQQVTLSCSPISGHRSVSWYQQTPGQGLQFLFEYFSETQRNKGNFPGRFSGRQFSNSRSEMNVSTLELGDSALYLCASSSGPGDEQFFGPGTRLTVL.

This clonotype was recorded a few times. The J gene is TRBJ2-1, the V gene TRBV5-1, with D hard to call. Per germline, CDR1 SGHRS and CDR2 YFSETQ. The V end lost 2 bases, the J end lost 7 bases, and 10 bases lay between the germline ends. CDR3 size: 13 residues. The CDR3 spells CASSFSRANEQFF. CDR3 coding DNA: TGCGCCAGCAGCTTCTCTCGGGCGAATGAGCAGTTCTTC.